The present entry profiles one T cell receptor beta chain with its context. As yet, its antigen is unknown. CDR1 and CDR2 from the germline V gene are SGHAT and FQNNGV. The CDR3 loop spans 14 amino acids. V lost 0 bases and J lost 3, with 9 bases in between. Using immunoSEQ multiplex PCR, the repertoire was profiled, and TCRdb retains in-frame clones only, with some absent. The sample lists nearly 60,000 clones, roughly 89% occurring once. The sample belongs to a study of identifying expanded T cells in peripheral blood. Healthy donors had no documented immune events, such as infections, while sampled. Study outcomes and limitations: Over two and four weeks, about 15 and 19 clones changed, versus approximately 1.1 between replicates. Across healthy donors, higher total template counts meant significantly greater roughly 2-week count variance.

The source is a person between 18 and 69 years old in good health. Material: blood. The J gene is TRBJ2-7, the V gene TRBV11-2; tentative D call: TRBD1 (5 bases). The CDR3 protein is CASSLDLGDYEQYF. Written as DNA, the CDR3 is TGTGCCAGCAGCTTAGATCTAGGGGACTACGAGCAGTACTTC. The entire variable domain, with the rest obtained from reference TRBV11-2 and TRBJ2-7, is as follows: EAGVAQSPRYKIIEKRQSVAFWCNPISGHATLYWYQQILGQGPKLLIQFQNNGVVDDSQLPKDRFSAERLKGVDSTLKIQPAKLEDSAVYLCASSLDLGDYEQYFGPGTRLTVT.